These 19 T cell receptor beta chains came from one sample sequenced in a study of cytomegalovirus exposure and HLA in healthy donors. Vbeta (60) and Jbeta (13) primers were used in the PCR. Using immunoSEQ multiplex PCR, the repertoire was profiled, and TCRdb retains in-frame clones only, with some absent. Of about 160,000 clones in the sample, around 79% were seen once. Sequencing was done on a sample of PBMCs. Source of these receptors: a woman aged 40 to 49 in good health and CMV-seronegative.

The CDR3 sequence is CASSLGGQGDEKLFF. The CDR3 region has the DNA TGTGCCAGCAGCTTGGGGGGACAGGGGGATGAAAAACTGTTTTTT. The V gene is TRBV5-4, the J gene TRBJ1-4; 11 bases fit TRBD1. The ends lost 0 bases at V and 6 bases at J; junction bases unmatched: 1. This CDR3 region has 15 residues. The germline gives CDR1 SGHNT, CDR2 YYREEE (reference sequence).

This clone occurred a few times. The chain combines TRBV6-1 with TRBJ2-7, with TRBD2 matching 9 bases. The V gene's germline CDR1 is MNHNS and CDR2 SASEGT. J lost 4 bases, V lost 7 bases, and 11 bases had no gene match. The CDR3 is made up of 15 amino acids. The CDR3 protein is CASIWAAGGPYEQYF. CDR3 nucleotides: TGTGCCAGCATTTGGGCTGCGGGGGGGCCTTACGAGCAGTACTTC.

The J gene is TRBJ2-1, the V gene TRBV5-4, with TRBD1 matching over 7 bases. Germline V lookup: CDR1 SGHNT, CDR2 YYREEE (reference sequence). The V and J ends lost 3 bases and 9 bases, in that order; junction bases with no gene match: 12. This CDR3 spans 15 amino acids. CDR3 region: CASSWSGTVRGEQFF. DNA for the CDR3: TGTGCCAGCAGCTGGTCCGGGACAGTGAGGGGTGAGCAGTTCTTC.

As concerns this clone: Germline is not matched at one junction end, which may reflect a read error. The J gene is TRBJ2-3, the V gene TRBV11-2, with 8 bases that match TRBD2. The CDR3 is made up of 13 amino acids. Per the germline V gene, CDR1 is SGHAT and CDR2 is FQNNGV. This CDR3 is CASSLAGSDTQYF. CDR3 sequence (DNA): TGTGCCAGCAGTTTAGCGGGGTCAGATACGCAGTATTTT.

The chain recombines TRBV5-1 with TRBJ2-3; 9 positions match TRBD2. V shed 1 base and J 0 bases; nucleotides not matched to a gene: 9. The CDR3 runs 18 residues. Germline V gives CDR1 SGHRS, CDR2 YFSETQ. CDR3 loop: CASSLISGGTPSTDTQYF. The CDR3 DNA is TGCGCCAGCAGCTTGATCAGCGGGGGGACTCCAAGCACAGATACGCAGTATTTT.

The V and J genes are TRBV18 and TRBJ1-5; 12 bases fit TRBD1. The CDR3 length is 16 residues. Germline CDR1 and CDR2: KGHSH and LQKENI. J lost 4 bases, V lost 3 bases, and 4 bases had no gene match. The chain's CDR3 is CASSPGTGGQNQPQHF. CDR3 sequence (DNA): TGTGCCAGCTCACCCGGGACAGGGGGCCAGAATCAGCCCCAGCATTTT.

This chain joins TRBV28 and TRBJ2-7; D remains ambiguous. The V and J ends lost 8 bases and 1 base respectively, with 9 bases between them. CDR1 MDHEN and CDR2 SYDVKM come from the germline V gene. CDR3 length: 12 amino acids. The CDR3 DNA reads as TGTGCCAGCCTCCAGCGATCCTACGAGCAGTACTTC. It encodes CASLQRSYEQYF.

The genes are TRBV4-2 and TRBJ1-1; perhaps TRBD1 as D (5 bases). CDR3 length: 14 residues. Germline lookup yields CDR1 LGHNA and CDR2 YNFKEQ. Trimming shortened V by 4 bases and J by 4 bases, and 13 bases separated the two germline ends. CDR3 region: CASSRRMGGTEAFF. The CDR3 bases are TGTGCCAGCAGCCGAAGAATGGGGGGCACTGAAGCTTTCTTT.

This chain joins TRBV28 and TRBJ1-2, with 9 bases identical to TRBD1. From germline, CDR1 is MDHEN and CDR2 SYDVKM. The CDR3 sequence is 14 residues long. Trimming at V came to 7 bases and at J to 0 bases, leaving 3 bases not matched to a gene. The CDR3, as DNA: TGTGCCAGCACCAGGACAGGGGCTAACTATGGCTACACCTTC. It codes for CASTRTGANYGYTF.

The CDR3 DNA follows: TGTGCCAGCAGCTTAGCACGAGAAAGCGGGGGAGAGACCCAGTACTTC. It is translated as CASSLARESGGETQYF. V usage is TRBV7-9 and J usage is TRBJ2-5, with 8 nucleotides matching TRBD2. Germline CDR1 SEHNR, CDR2 FQNEAQ (reference sequence). This CDR3 has 16 residues. The V gene end was trimmed by 0 bases and the J gene end by 4 bases; junction bases not matched to a gene: 7.

This chain joins TRBV11-2 and TRBJ1-1; 8 nucleotides match TRBD1. J lost 6 bases, V lost 3 bases, and 18 bases had no gene match. This CDR3 is built from 18 residues. CDR1 is SGHAT, CDR2 FQNNGV, per germline. Written as DNA, the CDR3 is TGTGCCAGCAGCTTGCGAACGCGAGACAGGGGTTGGGTGGCTGAAGCTTTCTTT. It specifies CASSLRTRDRGWVAEAFF.

The CDR3 region has the DNA TGCGCCAGCAGCTTCCCCCAGGGTAGCGGGGAGCTGTTTTTT. It yields the protein CASSFPQGSGELFF. This chain uses TRBV5-1 with TRBJ2-2; a weak D match, TRBD1 (5 bases). V gave up 2 bases and J gave up 7 bases, with 12 bases separating them. This CDR3 has 14 residues. The V gene's germline CDR1 is SGHRS and CDR2 YFSETQ.

This clone was recorded once. This rearrangement joins TRBV7-9 to TRBJ1-6, with TRBD1 matching over 7 bases. The CDR3 extends over 17 amino acids. V was clipped by 1 base and J by 5 bases; unmatched bases: 8. Germline CDR1 SEHNR, CDR2 FQNEAQ (reference sequence). The CDR3 sequence is CASSLVGGSSHNSPLHF. CDR3 coding DNA: TGTGCCAGCAGCTTAGTAGGGGGCTCGTCACATAATTCACCCCTCCACTTT.

The J gene is TRBJ2-7, the V gene TRBV28; TRBD1 matches at 8 bases. This CDR3 spans 16 amino acids. Germline V CDR1 and CDR2: MDHEN, SYDVKM. Trimming removed 5 bases from V and 0 bases from J; junction bases left unmatched: 9. The CDR3 DNA follows: TGTGCCAGCAGTCCACGGACAGGGATAAGCTCCTACGAGCAGTACTTC. Protein product: CASSPRTGISSYEQYF.

The J gene is TRBJ2-2, the V gene TRBV5-1; 13 nucleotides align to TRBD2. After removal of 5 bases from V and 5 bases from J, the junction contained 3 bases not matched to a gene. Germline V gene data show CDR1 as SGHRS and CDR2 as YFSETQ. There are 15 residues in the CDR3. The CDR3 bases are TGCGCCAGCAGAAAGACTAGCGGGGGGACCGGGGAGCTGTTTTTT. Protein sequence: CASRKTSGGTGELFF.

The chain links TRBV5-8 to TRBJ1-1; no clear D gene. There are 13 residues in the CDR3. CDR1 is SGHTS, CDR2 YDEGEE, per germline. Trimming left V 6 bases short and J 4 bases short, with 13 bases between. The CDR3 nucleotides read TGTGCCAGCACCAATACCGGTCCCACTGAAGCTTTCTTT. Translation: CASTNTGPTEAFF.

The CDR3, as DNA: TGTGCCAGCAACTCCCCTAGAGGGCCATCACTAAACAATGAGCAGTTCTTC. It encodes CASNSPRGPSLNNEQFF. V is TRBV7-9 and J is TRBJ2-1, with a weak D call TRBD2 (5 bases). The germline CDR1 and CDR2 sequences are SEHNR and FQNEAQ (reference sequence). CDR3 size: 17 residues. The V and J ends lost 7 bases and 5 bases respectively, with 24 bases between them.

The rearrangement links TRBV5-1 to TRBJ2-3, with 8 bases matching TRBD2. This CDR3 is 16 amino acids long. The germline V gene has CDR1 SGHRS and CDR2 YFSETQ. The trim removed 0 bases at V and 1 base at J, leaving 4 bases unmatched. In nucleotides, the CDR3 is TGCGCCAGCAGCTTGGCCCCAGCGGGGGGCACAGATACGCAGTATTTT. Amino acid sequence: CASSLAPAGGTDTQYF. Complete variable domain (other parts from reference TRBV5-1 and TRBJ2-3): KAGVTQTPRYLIKTRGQQVTLSCSPISGHRSVSWYQQTPGQGLQFLFEYFSETQRNKGNFPGRFSGRQFSNSRSEMNVSTLELGDSALYLCASSLAPAGGTDTQYFGPGTRLTVL.

This clone was observed a few times. The chain employs TRBV19 and TRBJ1-5; D call uncertain. CDR1 and CDR2 (germline): LNHDA, SQIVND (reference sequence). The ends were cut back, 8 bases at V and 0 bases at J, with 5 bases in the middle. The CDR3 length is 12 residues. DNA for the CDR3: TGTGCCAGTTCAGTTAGCAATCAGCCCCAGCATTTT. This sequence encodes CASSVSNQPQHF.